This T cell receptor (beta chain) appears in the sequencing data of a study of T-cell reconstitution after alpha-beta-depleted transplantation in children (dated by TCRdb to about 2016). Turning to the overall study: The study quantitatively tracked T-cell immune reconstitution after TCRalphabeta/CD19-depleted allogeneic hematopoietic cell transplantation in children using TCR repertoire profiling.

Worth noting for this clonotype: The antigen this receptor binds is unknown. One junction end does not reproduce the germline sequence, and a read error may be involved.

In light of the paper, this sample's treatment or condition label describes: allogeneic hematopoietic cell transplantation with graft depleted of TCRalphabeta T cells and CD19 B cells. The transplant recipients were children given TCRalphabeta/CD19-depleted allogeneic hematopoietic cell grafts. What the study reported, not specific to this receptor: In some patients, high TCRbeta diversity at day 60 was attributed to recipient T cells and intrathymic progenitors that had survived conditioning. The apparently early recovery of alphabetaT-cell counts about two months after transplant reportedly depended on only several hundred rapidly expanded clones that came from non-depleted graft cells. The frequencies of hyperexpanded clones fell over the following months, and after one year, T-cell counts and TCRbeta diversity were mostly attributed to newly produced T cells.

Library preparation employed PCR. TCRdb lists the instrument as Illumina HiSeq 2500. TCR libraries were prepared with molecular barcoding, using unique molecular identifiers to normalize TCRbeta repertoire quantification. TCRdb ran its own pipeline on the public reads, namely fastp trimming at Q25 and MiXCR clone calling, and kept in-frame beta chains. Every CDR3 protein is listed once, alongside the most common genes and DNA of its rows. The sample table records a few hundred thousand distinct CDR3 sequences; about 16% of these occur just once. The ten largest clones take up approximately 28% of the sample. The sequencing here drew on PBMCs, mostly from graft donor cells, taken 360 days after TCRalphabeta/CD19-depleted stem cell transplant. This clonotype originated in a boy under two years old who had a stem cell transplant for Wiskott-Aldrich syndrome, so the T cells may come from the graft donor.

The CDR3 corresponds to CAINERGGGDTQYF. The bases read TGTGCCATCAATGAGCGGGGGGGCGGAGATACGCAGTATTTT. Recombination joined TRBV10-3 with TRBJ2-3, with TRBD2 identical over 10 junction bases. The CDR3 contains 14 residues, cysteine and phenylalanine counted. The read is trimmed to its CDR3 DNA, 42 bases read in frame from base 1. CDR1 and CDR2, per the germline V gene, are ENHRY and SYGVKD.